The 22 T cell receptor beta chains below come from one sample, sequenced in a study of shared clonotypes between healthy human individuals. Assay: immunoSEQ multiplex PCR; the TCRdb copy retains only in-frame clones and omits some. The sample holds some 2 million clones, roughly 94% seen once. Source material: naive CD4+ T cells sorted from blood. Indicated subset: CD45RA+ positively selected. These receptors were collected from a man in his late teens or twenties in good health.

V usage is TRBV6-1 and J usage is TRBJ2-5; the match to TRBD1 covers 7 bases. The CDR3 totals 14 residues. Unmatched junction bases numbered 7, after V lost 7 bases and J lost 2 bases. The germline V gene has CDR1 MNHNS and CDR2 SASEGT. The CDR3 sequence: CASKPGQTQETQYF. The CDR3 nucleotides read TGTGCCAGCAAGCCGGGACAGACACAAGAGACCCAGTACTTC.

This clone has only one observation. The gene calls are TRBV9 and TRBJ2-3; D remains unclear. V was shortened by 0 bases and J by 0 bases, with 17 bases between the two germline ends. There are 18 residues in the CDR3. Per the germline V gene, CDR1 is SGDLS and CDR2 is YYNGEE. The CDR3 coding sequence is TGTGCCAGCAGCGTAGCTAACATCGGGCTAGTTAGCACAGATACGCAGTATTTT. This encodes CASSVANIGLVSTDTQYF.

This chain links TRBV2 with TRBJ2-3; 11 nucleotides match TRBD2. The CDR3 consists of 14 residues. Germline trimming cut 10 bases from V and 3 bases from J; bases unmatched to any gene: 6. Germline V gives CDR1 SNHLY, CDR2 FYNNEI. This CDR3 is CATGASGGTDTQYF. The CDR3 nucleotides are TGTGCCACTGGGGCTAGCGGGGGGACAGATACGCAGTATTTT.

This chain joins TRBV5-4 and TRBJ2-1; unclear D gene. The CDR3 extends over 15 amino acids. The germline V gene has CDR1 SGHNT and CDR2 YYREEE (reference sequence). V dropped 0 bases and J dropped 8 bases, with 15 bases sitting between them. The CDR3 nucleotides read TGTGCCAGCAGCTTGGTGACCACGCAGTTCGATGAGCAGTTCTTC. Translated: CASSLVTTQFDEQFF. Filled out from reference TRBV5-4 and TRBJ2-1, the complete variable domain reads ETGVTQSPTHLIKTRGQQVTLRCSSQSGHNTVSWYQQALGQGPQFIFQYYREEENGRGNFPPRFSGLQFPNYSSELNVNALELDDSALYLCASSLVTTQFDEQFFGPGTRLTVL.

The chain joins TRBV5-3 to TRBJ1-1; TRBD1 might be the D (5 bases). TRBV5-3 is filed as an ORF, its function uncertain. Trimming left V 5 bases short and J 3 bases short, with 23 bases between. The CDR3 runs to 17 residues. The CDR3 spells CARSRVDLGTGDTEAFF. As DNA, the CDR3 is TGTGCCAGAAGTCGCGTTGACTTAGGGACTGGCGACACTGAAGCTTTCTTT.

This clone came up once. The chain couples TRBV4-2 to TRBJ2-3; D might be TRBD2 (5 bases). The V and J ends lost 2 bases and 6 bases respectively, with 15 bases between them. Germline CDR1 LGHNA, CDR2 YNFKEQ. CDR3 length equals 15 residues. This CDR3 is CASSQSADWSDTQYF. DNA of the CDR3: TGTGCCAGCAGCCAATCAGCGGACTGGTCGGATACGCAGTATTTT.

CDR3: CASSAIWRGIYGYTF. The DNA for the CDR3 is TGTGCCAGCAGCGCAATATGGAGGGGAATCTATGGCTACACCTTC. V gene TRBV7-8 combines with J gene TRBJ1-2; perhaps TRBD1 as D (5 bases). CDR3 size: 15 residues. The V end was cut by 5 bases, the J end by 4 bases, with 17 bases between. Germline V CDR1 and CDR2: SGHVS, FQNEAQ.

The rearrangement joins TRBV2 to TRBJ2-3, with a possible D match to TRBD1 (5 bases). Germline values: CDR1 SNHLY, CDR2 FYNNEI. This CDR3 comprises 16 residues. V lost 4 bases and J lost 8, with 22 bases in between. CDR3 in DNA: TGTGCCAGCAGTGGAGGATGGCTGACCTTAGGGGCTACGCAGTATTTT. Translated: CASSGGWLTLGATQYF. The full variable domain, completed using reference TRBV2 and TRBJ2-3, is EPEVTQTPSHQVTQMGQEVILRCVPISNHLYFYWYRQILGQKVEFLVSFYNNEISEKSEIFDDQFSVERPDGSNFTLKIRSTKLEDSAMYFCASSGGWLTLGATQYFGPGTRLTVL.

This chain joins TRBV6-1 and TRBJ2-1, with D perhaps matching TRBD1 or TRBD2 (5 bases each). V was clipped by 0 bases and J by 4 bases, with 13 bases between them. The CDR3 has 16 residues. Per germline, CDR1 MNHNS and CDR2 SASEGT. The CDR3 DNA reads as TGTGCCAGCAGTGAAGCCGGGACGGGCCCATACAATGAGCAGTTCTTC. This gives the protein CASSEAGTGPYNEQFF.

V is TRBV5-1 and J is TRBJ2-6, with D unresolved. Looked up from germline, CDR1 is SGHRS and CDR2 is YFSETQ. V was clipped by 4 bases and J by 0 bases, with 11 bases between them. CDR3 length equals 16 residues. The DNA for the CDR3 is TGCGCCAGCAGCCCCTCTATAGGCTCTGGGGCCAACGTCCTGACTTTC. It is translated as CASSPSIGSGANVLTF.

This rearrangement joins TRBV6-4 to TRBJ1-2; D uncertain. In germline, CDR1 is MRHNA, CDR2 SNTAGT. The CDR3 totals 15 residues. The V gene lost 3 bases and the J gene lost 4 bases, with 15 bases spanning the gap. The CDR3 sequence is CASSETDRGLYGYTF. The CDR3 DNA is TGTGCCAGCAGTGAGACGGATAGAGGGCTCTATGGCTACACCTTC.

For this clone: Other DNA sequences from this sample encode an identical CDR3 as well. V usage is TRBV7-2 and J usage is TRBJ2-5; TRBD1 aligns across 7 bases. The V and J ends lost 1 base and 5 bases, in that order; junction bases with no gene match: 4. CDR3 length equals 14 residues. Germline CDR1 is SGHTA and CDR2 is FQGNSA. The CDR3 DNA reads TGTGCCAGCAGCTTAGGTAGGGGGCAGGAGACCCAGTACTTC. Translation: CASSLGRGQETQYF.

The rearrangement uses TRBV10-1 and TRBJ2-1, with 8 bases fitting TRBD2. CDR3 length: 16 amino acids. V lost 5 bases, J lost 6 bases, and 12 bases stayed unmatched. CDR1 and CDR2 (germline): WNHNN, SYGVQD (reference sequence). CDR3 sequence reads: CASSPKLLAVGNEQFF. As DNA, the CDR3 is TGCGCCAGCAGTCCGAAACTACTAGCGGTGGGCAATGAGCAGTTCTTC.

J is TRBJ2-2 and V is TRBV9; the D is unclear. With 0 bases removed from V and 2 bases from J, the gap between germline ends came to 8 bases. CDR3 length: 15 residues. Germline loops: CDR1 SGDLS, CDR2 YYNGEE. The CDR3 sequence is CASSVGVRNTGELFF. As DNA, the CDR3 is TGTGCCAGCAGCGTAGGGGTCAGAAACACCGGGGAGCTGTTTTTT.

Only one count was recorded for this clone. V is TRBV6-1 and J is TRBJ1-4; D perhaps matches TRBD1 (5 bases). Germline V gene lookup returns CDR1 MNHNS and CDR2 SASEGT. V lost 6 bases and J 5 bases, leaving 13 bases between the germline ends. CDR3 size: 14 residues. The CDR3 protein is CASRTTATNEKLFF. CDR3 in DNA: TGTGCCAGCAGAACGACAGCCACCAATGAAAAACTGTTTTTT.

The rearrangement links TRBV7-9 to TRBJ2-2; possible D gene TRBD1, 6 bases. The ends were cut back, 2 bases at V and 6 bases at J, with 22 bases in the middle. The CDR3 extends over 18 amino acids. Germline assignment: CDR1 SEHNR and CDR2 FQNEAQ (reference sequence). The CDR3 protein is CASSLSDRWRKGAGELFF. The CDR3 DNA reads TGTGCCAGCAGCTTAAGCGATAGGTGGAGGAAGGGGGCCGGGGAGCTGTTTTTT.

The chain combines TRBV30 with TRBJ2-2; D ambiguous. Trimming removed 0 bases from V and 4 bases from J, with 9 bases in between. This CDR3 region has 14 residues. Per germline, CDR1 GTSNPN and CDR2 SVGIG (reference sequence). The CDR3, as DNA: TGTGCCTGGAGTGTAGGGTGGGGCACCGGGGAGCTGTTTTTT. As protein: CAWSVGWGTGELFF.

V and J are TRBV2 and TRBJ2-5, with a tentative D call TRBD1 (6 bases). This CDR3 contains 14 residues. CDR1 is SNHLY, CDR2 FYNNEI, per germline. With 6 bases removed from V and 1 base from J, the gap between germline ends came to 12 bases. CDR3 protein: CASSADRIQETQYF. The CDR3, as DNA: TGTGCCAGCAGCGCCGACAGGATCCAAGAGACCCAGTACTTC. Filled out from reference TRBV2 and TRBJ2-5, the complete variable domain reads EPEVTQTPSHQVTQMGQEVILRCVPISNHLYFYWYRQILGQKVEFLVSFYNNEISEKSEIFDDQFSVERPDGSNFTLKIRSTKLEDSAMYFCASSADRIQETQYFGPGTRLLVL.

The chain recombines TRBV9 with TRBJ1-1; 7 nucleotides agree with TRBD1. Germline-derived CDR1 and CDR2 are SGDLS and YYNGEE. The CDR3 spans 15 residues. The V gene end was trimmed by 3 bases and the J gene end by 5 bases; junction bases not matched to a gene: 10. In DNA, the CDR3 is TGTGCCAGCAGCGATCAGGACAGGCCGATGACTGAAGCTTTCTTT. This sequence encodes CASSDQDRPMTEAFF.

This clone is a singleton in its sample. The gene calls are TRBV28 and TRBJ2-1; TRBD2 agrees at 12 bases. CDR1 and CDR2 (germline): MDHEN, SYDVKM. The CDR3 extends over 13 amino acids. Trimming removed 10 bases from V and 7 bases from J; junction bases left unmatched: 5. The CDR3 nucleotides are TGTGCCACCTGGACTAGCGGGATGAATGAGCAGTTCTTC. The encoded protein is CATWTSGMNEQFF.

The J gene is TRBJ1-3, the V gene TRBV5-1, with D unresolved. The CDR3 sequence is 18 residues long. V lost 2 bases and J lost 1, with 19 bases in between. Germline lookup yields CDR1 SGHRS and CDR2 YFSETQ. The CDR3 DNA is TGCGCCAGCAGCTTAAAGCCCCAGGCAAGGATTTCTGGAAACACCATATATTTT. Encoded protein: CASSLKPQARISGNTIYF.

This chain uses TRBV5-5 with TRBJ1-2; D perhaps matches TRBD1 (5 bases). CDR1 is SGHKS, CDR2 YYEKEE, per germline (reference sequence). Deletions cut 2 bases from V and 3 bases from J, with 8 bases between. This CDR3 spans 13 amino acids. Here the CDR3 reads CASSFGRDYGYTF. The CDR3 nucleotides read TGTGCCAGCAGCTTTGGCAGGGACTATGGCTACACCTTC.